One sample yielded the 29 T cell receptor beta chains listed below, sequenced in a study of beta chain features in type 1 diabetes. The study, taken as a whole, reports: In every one of the four CD4+ subsets, TCRB CDR3s were moderately but significantly shorter in Type 1 diabetes patients.

Antigens of these TCRs are unknown. Isolated RNA was reverse transcribed in full, so expressed TCRB transcripts were sequenced. Assay: immunoSEQ multiplex PCR; the TCRdb copy retains only in-frame clones and omits some. Among under 300,000 clones listed, 20% to 25% were seen once. Material: naive CD4+ T cells from blood. These receptors all come from a woman in her twenties or thirties with type 1 diabetes.

V gene TRBV6-5 combines with J gene TRBJ2-7; D perhaps matches TRBD2 (6 bases). This CDR3 has 16 residues. Germline V CDR1 and CDR2: MNHEY, SVGAGI. V was shortened by 0 bases and J by 3 bases, with 15 bases between the two germline ends. CDR3 DNA sequence: TGTGCCAGCAGTTACTCGAGGCTAGCGAGTCACTACGAGCAGTACTTC. Encoded protein: CASSYSRLASHYEQYF.

This clone came up a few times. The identical CDR3 is also encoded by other nucleotide sequences in the sample. The V gene is TRBV5-4, the J gene TRBJ1-1, with TRBD1 identical over 7 bases. Looked up from germline, CDR1 is SGHNT and CDR2 is YYREEE (reference sequence). CDR3 length: 12 amino acids. The V segment lost 1 base and the J segment 8 bases; nucleotides outside the gene matches: 2. The CDR3 protein is CASSLTGAEAFF. In nucleotides, the CDR3 is TGTGCCAGCAGCTTGACAGGGGCCGAAGCTTTCTTT.

This clone came up a few times. This chain links TRBV18 with TRBJ2-1, with a possible D match to TRBD2 (5 bases). Germline V gene data show CDR1 as KGHSH and CDR2 as LQKENI. The CDR3 is 14 residues long. With 3 bases removed from V and 3 bases from J, the gap between germline ends came to 9 bases. CDR3 loop: CASSPRDYYNEQFF. In DNA form, the CDR3 reads TGTGCCAGCTCACCCCGGGATTACTACAATGAGCAGTTCTTC.

This rearrangement joins TRBV19 to TRBJ1-5, with a tentative D call TRBD1 (6 bases). This CDR3 is built from 15 residues. The germline V gene has CDR1 LNHDA and CDR2 SQIVND (reference sequence). Trimming removed 10 bases from V and 0 bases from J, with 16 bases in between. The CDR3, as DNA: TGTGCCACCTCCTCCGGGACAAATAGCAATCAGCCCCAGCATTTT. This sequence encodes CATSSGTNSNQPQHF.

This clone has a handful of counts. The V gene is TRBV2, the J gene TRBJ2-1; D remains ambiguous. This CDR3 spans 13 amino acids. Germline CDR1 SNHLY, CDR2 FYNNEI. Trimming shortened V by 6 bases and J by 6 bases, and 12 bases separated the two germline ends. DNA of the CDR3: TGTGCCAGCAGCGCCGGCGGCGGCAATGAGCAGTTCTTC. This translates into CASSAGGGNEQFF.

The gene calls are TRBV5-4 and TRBJ2-3; 10 bases align to TRBD2. From germline, CDR1 is SGHNT and CDR2 YYREEE (reference sequence). Germline trimming cut 0 bases from V and 6 bases from J; bases unmatched to any gene: 7. This CDR3 has 16 residues. The CDR3, as DNA: TGTGCCAGCAGCTTGGCAGCTAGCGGGAGTTCGGATACGCAGTATTTT. Residues: CASSLAASGSSDTQYF.

Only a few counts were recorded for this clone. This rearrangement joins TRBV11-2 to TRBJ2-1; D is perhaps TRBD2 (6 bases). The germline gives CDR1 SGHAT, CDR2 FQNNGV. The CDR3 is 15 residues long. V lost 1 base and J lost 10, with 17 bases in between. The CDR3 loop is CASSLGLAAQREQFF. The DNA for the CDR3 is TGTGCCAGCAGCTTAGGGTTAGCGGCCCAGAGGGAGCAGTTCTTC. The entire variable domain, with the rest obtained from reference TRBV11-2 and TRBJ2-1, is as follows: EAGVAQSPRYKIIEKRQSVAFWCNPISGHATLYWYQQILGQGPKLLIQFQNNGVVDDSQLPKDRFSAERLKGVDSTLKIQPAKLEDSAVYLCASSLGLAAQREQFFGPGTRLTVL.

The chain carries TRBV10-3 and TRBJ2-7; D is perhaps TRBD2 (6 bases). The CDR3 length is 14 residues. The germline V gene encodes CDR1 ENHRY and CDR2 SYGVKD. V was shortened by 6 bases and J by 3 bases, with 15 bases between the two germline ends. This CDR3 reads CAISQTREGYEQYF. The CDR3 DNA reads as TGTGCCATCAGCCAGACTAGAGAAGGCTACGAGCAGTACTTC.

The sample holds a few counts of this clone. The CDR3 bases are TGTGCCAGCAGTGAACCTCACAGGGAGCGAGCTTTCTTT. It yields the protein CASSEPHRERAFF. V is TRBV25-1 and J is TRBJ1-1; weak D call: TRBD1 (6 bases). In germline, CDR1 is MGHDK, CDR2 SYGVNS. The CDR3 spans 13 residues. Trimming took off 2 bases at V and 10 bases at J, with 14 bases between the two ends.

This clone occurred a few times. The chain links TRBV11-2 to TRBJ2-3, with D perhaps matching TRBD1 (6 bases). Trimming stripped 4 bases from V and 4 bases from J, with 6 bases between. The CDR3 extends over 12 amino acids. Germline V CDR1 and CDR2: SGHAT, FQNNGV. CDR3 sequence: CASSWGPDTQYF. In DNA, the CDR3 is TGTGCCAGCAGCTGGGGGCCAGATACGCAGTATTTT.

The rearrangement links TRBV18 to TRBJ2-5; 7 nucleotides agree with TRBD2. The germline gives CDR1 KGHSH, CDR2 LQKENI. The CDR3 extends over 14 amino acids. With 3 bases clipped from V and 3 bases from J, the junction kept 4 bases outside the gene matches. The CDR3 nucleotides are TGTGCCAGCTCACCCCGGCTAGCGGAAGAGACCCAGTACTTC. This gives the protein CASSPRLAEETQYF.

This clone was counted between two and nine times. The chain carries TRBV28 and TRBJ2-7; no definite D call. The CDR3 has 9 amino acids. V was cut by 5 bases and J by 12 bases, with 8 bases left in between. Germline values: CDR1 MDHEN, CDR2 SYDVKM. The CDR3 loop is CASSSPWYF. The CDR3 DNA reads as TGTGCCAGCAGTAGCCCGTGGTACTTC.

This chain links TRBV5-4 with TRBJ2-1, with 8 bases fitting TRBD1. This CDR3 contains 17 residues. Trimming took 3 bases from V and 0 from J; bases not matched to a gene: 8. The germline V gene encodes CDR1 SGHNT and CDR2 YYREEE (reference sequence). CDR3 region: CASSSGGIYSSYNEQFF. The CDR3 nucleotides are TGTGCCAGCAGCTCAGGGGGCATATACAGCTCCTACAATGAGCAGTTCTTC. Looking up the rest from reference TRBV5-4 and TRBJ2-1 gives the full variable domain: ETGVTQSPTHLIKTRGQQVTLRCSSQSGHNTVSWYQQALGQGPQFIFQYYREEENGRGNFPPRFSGLQFPNYSSELNVNALELDDSALYLCASSSGGIYSSYNEQFFGPGTRLTVL.

This clone appeared a single time. The chain combines TRBV7-2 with TRBJ1-2; a possible D gene is TRBD1 (5 bases). The CDR3 spans 14 residues. CDR1 and CDR2 (germline): SGHTA, FQGNSA. With 0 bases removed from V and 4 bases from J, the gap between germline ends came to 9 bases. CDR3: CASSLAGGFYGYTF. CDR3 sequence (DNA): TGTGCCAGCAGCTTAGCGGGGGGGTTCTATGGCTACACCTTC.

This rearrangement joins TRBV25-1 to TRBJ2-5, with D possibly TRBD2 on 5 matching bases. V was pared by 3 bases and J by 2 bases, with 13 bases between. Germline CDR1 is MGHDK and CDR2 is SYGVNS. CDR3 length: 15 amino acids. This CDR3 is CASSDRGLGQETQYF. The CDR3 DNA sequence: TGTGCCAGCAGTGACCGAGGACTGGGACAAGAGACCCAGTACTTC. The complete variable domain, with remaining parts taken from reference TRBV25-1 and TRBJ2-5, reads EADIYQTPRYLVIGTGKKITLECSQTMGHDKMYWYQQDPGMELHLIHYSYGVNSTEKGDLSSESTVSRIRTEHFPLTLESARPSHTSQYLCASSDRGLGQETQYFGPGTRLLVL.

This clone was found a few times. This chain connects TRBV30 to TRBJ1-2; no firm D call. V was pared by 0 bases and J by 4 bases, with 9 bases between. The CDR3 covers 13 residues. CDR1 and CDR2 from the germline V gene are GTSNPN and SVGIG (reference sequence). The CDR3 is CAWSVSWSYGYTF. CDR3 DNA: TGTGCCTGGAGTGTTTCGTGGAGCTATGGCTACACCTTC. Based on the CDR3 plus reference TRBV30 and TRBJ1-2, the full variable domain is SQTIHQWPATLVQPVGSPLSLECTVEGTSNPNLYWYRQAAGRGLQLLFYSVGIGQISSEVPQNLSASRPQDRQFILSSKKLLLSDSGFYLCAWSVSWSYGYTFGSGTRLTVV.

The genes are TRBV19 and TRBJ2-7; unclear D gene. CDR1 and CDR2 (germline): LNHDA, SQIVND (reference sequence). V was cut by 4 bases and J by 6 bases, with 13 bases left in between. This CDR3 comprises 13 residues. In nucleotides, the CDR3 is TGTGCCAGTAGTACCCTAACTAAGGCCGAGCAGTACTTC. Its translation is CASSTLTKAEQYF.

This clone was seen more than once but under ten times. The chain recombines TRBV11-1 with TRBJ2-2, with 9 bases that match TRBD1. The CDR3 has 17 amino acids. V gave up 7 bases and J gave up 2 bases; unmatched junction bases: 11. Germline CDR1 SGHAT, CDR2 FQDESV (reference sequence). The CDR3 DNA follows: TGTGCCAGCACCCCAAAAGGACAGGGGATAAACACCGGGGAGCTGTTTTTT. Translation gives CASTPKGQGINTGELFF.

Comments on this clone: One junction end does not reproduce the germline sequence, and a read error may be involved. The CDR3 sequence: CASSPGQGTDTQYF. CDR3 sequence (DNA): TGTGCTAGCAGTCCGGGACAGGGAACAGATACGCAGTATTTT. This chain links TRBV7-7 with TRBJ2-3, with TRBD1 matching 9 bases. CDR1 is SSHAT and CDR2 is FNYEAQ in the germline V gene (reference sequence). CDR3 length: 14 residues.

This clone occurred a few times. DNA of the CDR3: TGTGCCAGCACCGGACTATCGGGGGGGACCCAGTACTTC. This sequence encodes CASTGLSGGTQYF. The chain links TRBV9 to TRBJ2-5; 7 bases agree with TRBD2. V shed 6 bases and J 7 bases; nucleotides not matched to a gene: 9. The CDR3 is 13 residues long. Germline V gives CDR1 SGDLS, CDR2 YYNGEE.

This clone was counted only a few times. V usage is TRBV30 and J usage is TRBJ2-1; D not resolved. The germline V and J ends were trimmed by 4 bases and 4 bases, with 8 bases remaining between them. Germline V gene sequence: CDR1 GTSNPN, CDR2 SVGIG (reference sequence). This CDR3 is 12 amino acids long. CDR3 coding DNA: TGTGCCTGGACACAGTCTTACAATGAGCAGTTCTTC. It is translated as CAWTQSYNEQFF.

This clone occurred a few times. The rearrangement links TRBV5-6 to TRBJ2-5, with D possibly matching TRBD1 (6 bases). The CDR3 spans 15 residues. Germline CDR1 is SGHDT and CDR2 is YYEEEE. The V end was cut by 5 bases, the J end by 0 bases, with 14 bases between. The CDR3 region is CASSLPDSNQETQYF. The CDR3 coding sequence is TGTGCCAGCAGTTTACCGGACAGCAACCAAGAGACCCAGTACTTC.

The rearrangement links TRBV30 to TRBJ2-5; D gene uncertain. The CDR3 is 13 residues long. Germline V CDR1 and CDR2: GTSNPN, SVGIG (reference sequence). V lost 0 bases and J lost 5, with 10 bases in between. The CDR3 is CAWSVSLRETQYF. Here the CDR3 DNA reads TGTGCCTGGAGTGTTTCCCTTCGGGAGACCCAGTACTTC.

There are a few counts of this clone. V and J are TRBV6-5 and TRBJ2-2, with 7 bases matching TRBD2. CDR1 is MNHEY, CDR2 SVGAGI, per germline. V lost 5 bases and J lost 4; bases outside the gene matches: 7. This CDR3 spans 15 amino acids. CDR3 DNA sequence: TGTGCCAGCAGTGGGGGACTACCCTTCACCGGGGAGCTGTTTTTT. This translates into CASSGGLPFTGELFF.

This clone was seen more than once but under ten times. The chain is built from TRBV2 and TRBJ1-4; 9 nucleotides agree with TRBD1. Germline CDR1 SNHLY, CDR2 FYNNEI. With V trimmed by 5 bases and J by 7 bases, 5 bases remained unmatched. This CDR3 region has 14 residues. DNA of the CDR3: TGTGCCAGCAGTCTGGACAGGGGAGGTGAAAAACTGTTTTTT. Its protein product is CASSLDRGGEKLFF.

The V gene is TRBV29-1, the J gene TRBJ1-1; 9 bases are a match to TRBD1. Germline trimming cut 7 bases from V and 7 bases from J; bases unmatched to any gene: 10. This CDR3 region has 13 residues. Germline V gene data show CDR1 as SQVTM and CDR2 as ANQGSEA. As DNA, the CDR3 is TGCAGCGCTGAGGGCGGACAGGGGCTTGAAGCTTTCTTT. Protein sequence: CSAEGGQGLEAFF.

The chain joins TRBV14 to TRBJ2-1; maybe TRBD1 (5 bases). V was cut by 0 bases and J by 8 bases, with 14 bases left in between. This CDR3 spans 15 amino acids. Germline lookup yields CDR1 SGHDN and CDR2 FVKESK. CDR3 DNA sequence: TGTGCCAGCAGCCAAGAAGGGGTAGGTGCGGATGAGCAGTTCTTC. This gives the protein CASSQEGVGADEQFF.

This rearrangement joins TRBV5-4 to TRBJ2-5; possibly TRBD1 for D (6 bases). V was clipped by 4 bases and J by 5 bases, with 12 bases between them. The CDR3 loop spans 13 amino acids. Germline CDR1 and CDR2: SGHNT and YYREEE (reference sequence). As DNA, the CDR3 is TGTGCCAGCAGCCCCCCAGGGGCGGAGACCCAGTACTTC. Translation gives CASSPPGAETQYF.

The chain joins TRBV5-6 to TRBJ2-5, with D maybe TRBD1 (6 bases). The V gene lost 4 bases and the J gene lost 5 bases, with 18 bases spanning the gap. From germline, CDR1 is SGHDT and CDR2 YYEEEE. This CDR3 spans 15 amino acids. The CDR3 DNA reads as TGTGCCAGCAGCACCTACACGGGACATGGGGAGACCCAGTACTTC. Amino acids: CASSTYTGHGETQYF. The full variable domain, with the rest looked up from reference TRBV5-6 and TRBJ2-5, is DAGVTQSPTHLIKTRGQQVTLRCSPKSGHDTVSWYQQALGQGPQFIFQYYEEEERQRGNFPDRFSGHQFPNYSSELNVNALLLGDSALYLCASSTYTGHGETQYFGPGTRLLVL.